These 4 T cell receptor beta chains were all obtained from the same sample, sequenced in a study of OX40 agonist ivuxolimab in advanced cancers. The method was immunoSEQ multiplex PCR; TCRdb's version includes in-frame clones alone and lacks a portion of them. The sample lists more than 50,000 clones, around 84% seen once, with under 6% in the top ten. The specimen was CD4+ or CD8+ T cells sorted from blood, collected in a trial of the OX40 agonist ivuxolimab. Receptors originate from an adult with an advanced solid tumor such as melanoma, head and neck, liver or kidney cancer.

Concerning this clone itself: An end of the junction does not agree with germline; a read error may underlie this. V usage is TRBV6-1 and J usage is TRBJ1-2, with a weak D call TRBD1 (6 bases). CDR3 length: 16 amino acids. Germline CDR1 and CDR2: MNHNS and SASEGT. The CDR3 sequence: CASIELSGSQGNGYTF. The CDR3 coding sequence is TGTGCCAGCATTGAACTCTCCGGCAGTCAGGGGAATGGCTACACCTTC.

The chain is built from TRBV28 and TRBJ1-5; tentative D call: TRBD1 (5 bases). The CDR3 is 16 amino acids. The germline V gene encodes CDR1 MDHEN and CDR2 SYDVKM. V gave up 3 bases and J gave up 4 bases, with 16 bases separating them. The CDR3 DNA reads as TGTGCCAGCAGTTTGCCGATAAGGGGAGGAAATCAGCCCCAGCATTTT. This sequence encodes CASSLPIRGGNQPQHF.

This chain connects TRBV27 to TRBJ2-3; 9 nucleotides align to TRBD2. The CDR3 has 16 residues. The germline V gene encodes CDR1 MNHEY and CDR2 SMNVEV (reference sequence). After removal of 4 bases from V and 2 bases from J, the junction contained 7 bases not matched to a gene. CDR3 residues: CASSSPSGGTTDTQYF. DNA for the CDR3: TGTGCCAGCAGTTCCCCCAGCGGGGGGACCACAGATACGCAGTATTTT.

Only a few counts were recorded for this clone. CDR3 loop: CASRKWGNTGELFF. CDR3 in DNA: TGTGCCAGCAGAAAGTGGGGGAACACCGGGGAGCTGTTTTTT. J is TRBJ2-2 and V is TRBV5-6; no reliable D call. Trimming shortened V by 5 bases and J by 1 base, and 9 bases separated the two germline ends. This CDR3 has 14 amino acids. Germline CDR1 reads SGHDT; CDR2 reads YYEEEE.